Following are 22 T cell receptor beta chains from one sample sequenced in a study of shared clonotypes between healthy human individuals. Using immunoSEQ multiplex PCR, the repertoire was profiled, and TCRdb retains in-frame clones only, with some absent. The table lists around 750,000 clones, approximately 79% of them singletons, with 1.5% to 2% in the top ten. The sample comprised memory CD4+ T cells sorted from blood. Subset described: CD45RA-negative fraction. All receptors come from a woman in her twenties or thirties in good health.

The rearrangement links TRBV2 to TRBJ2-1; 11 bases map to TRBD2. The germline CDR1 and CDR2 sequences are SNHLY and FYNNEI. This CDR3 region has 14 residues. V lost 5 bases and J lost 12; bases outside the gene matches: 9. The CDR3 sequence is CASSSTPGTSGQFF. As DNA, the CDR3 is TGTGCCAGCAGTTCCACCCCCGGGACTAGCGGGCAGTTCTTC.

The rearrangement links TRBV5-1 to TRBJ1-1; the D gene is possibly TRBD1 (6 bases). CDR1 and CDR2 from the germline V gene are SGHRS and YFSETQ. V gave up 3 bases and J gave up 4 bases, with 13 bases separating them. This CDR3 comprises 14 residues. Here the CDR3 reads CASSSVQGSTEAFF. The CDR3 nucleotides read TGCGCCAGCAGCTCGGTACAGGGTAGCACTGAAGCTTTCTTT.

The chain recombines TRBV27 with TRBJ2-7; TRBD2 aligns across 8 bases. The CDR3 is 15 amino acids. The germline CDR1 and CDR2 sequences are MNHEY and SMNVEV (reference sequence). V was clipped by 10 bases and J by 3 bases; unmatched bases: 14. The CDR3 loop is CATKKEVGRDYEQYF. Written as DNA, the CDR3 is TGTGCCACTAAAAAGGAGGTCGGGAGGGACTACGAGCAGTACTTC.

The rearrangement uses TRBV11-1 and TRBJ2-1; 7 bases are shared with TRBD1. Germline V gives CDR1 SGHAT, CDR2 FQDESV (reference sequence). The CDR3 totals 15 residues. V gave up 8 bases and J gave up 4 bases; unmatched junction bases: 11. The CDR3 loop is CASREGTEIYNEQFF. CDR3 bases: TGTGCCAGCCGTGAGGGGACAGAAATTTACAATGAGCAGTTCTTC.

This clone turned up a few times. The chain couples TRBV5-1 to TRBJ2-5; 14 nucleotides align to TRBD2. This CDR3 contains 17 residues. Germline V gene lookup returns CDR1 SGHRS and CDR2 YFSETQ. V trimming: 4 bases; J trimming: 4 bases; junction bases outside the gene matches: 9. The CDR3 DNA follows: TGCGCCAGCAGCCGTGATGGGACTAGCGGGAGTTTAGAGACCCAGTACTTC. Encoded protein: CASSRDGTSGSLETQYF.

The chain has TRBV5-1 and TRBJ2-1, with 11 bases identical to TRBD2. This CDR3 spans 18 amino acids. Germline V gene data show CDR1 as SGHRS and CDR2 as YFSETQ. V was clipped by 5 bases and J by 1 base; unmatched bases: 11. CDR3 DNA: TGCGCCAGCAGAAGGGAGAGGACTAGCGGGTTGTCCTACAATGAGCAGTTCTTC. Its protein is CASRRERTSGLSYNEQFF.

This chain uses TRBV6-1 with TRBJ2-3; D call uncertain. CDR1 is MNHNS, CDR2 SASEGT, per germline. Trimming shortened V by 4 bases and J by 4 bases, and 9 bases separated the two germline ends. The CDR3 is made up of 13 amino acids. The CDR3 region has the DNA TGTGCCAGCAGTGCATCACGGGCAGATACGCAGTATTTT. Translating gives CASSASRADTQYF.

The chain employs TRBV27 and TRBJ2-5; D unclear. The CDR3 totals 12 residues. Deletions cut 2 bases from V and 7 bases from J, with 8 bases between. Germline CDR1 MNHEY, CDR2 SMNVEV (reference sequence). CDR3 DNA sequence: TGTGCCAGCAGTTTACCTCTAGGGACCCAGTACTTC. As protein: CASSLPLGTQYF.

The J gene is TRBJ1-5, the V gene TRBV28, with TRBD1 as a possible D gene (5 bases). The CDR3 totals 15 residues. Looked up from germline, CDR1 is MDHEN and CDR2 is SYDVKM. V was pared by 6 bases and J by 4 bases, with 16 bases between. The chain's CDR3 is CASRPRAWGNQPQHF. CDR3 DNA sequence: TGTGCCAGCAGACCCAGGGCCTGGGGTAATCAGCCCCAGCATTTT. The full variable domain, its missing parts supplied by reference TRBV28 and TRBJ1-5, is DVKVTQSSRYLVKRTGEKVFLECVQDMDHENMFWYRQDPGLGLRLIYFSYDVKMKEKGDIPEGYSVSREKKERFSLILESASTNQTSMYLCASRPRAWGNQPQHFGDGTRLSIL.

A single count supports this clone. The V call is TRBV11-2, the J call TRBJ1-1, with 7 positions matching TRBD1. The CDR3 totals 17 residues. CDR1 SGHAT and CDR2 FQNNGV come from the germline V gene. Trimming at V came to 1 base and at J to 3 bases, leaving 11 bases not matched to a gene. CDR3 residues: CASSLGSLQGRDTEAFF. In DNA form, the CDR3 reads TGTGCCAGCAGCTTAGGATCCCTACAGGGGAGGGACACTGAAGCTTTCTTT.

The gene calls are TRBV11-3 and TRBJ2-1, with D perhaps assigned TRBD1 or TRBD2 (5 bases each). The CDR3 loop spans 14 amino acids. Germline V gives CDR1 SGHNT, CDR2 YENEEA. V shed 1 base and J shed 7 bases, with 11 bases lying between them. The CDR3 protein is CASSLVGDTNEQFF. The CDR3 DNA is TGTGCCAGCAGCTTAGTGGGGGATACGAATGAGCAGTTCTTC.

This sequence joins TRBV29-1 and TRBJ2-3, with TRBD2 matching over 9 bases. Germline CDR1 is SQVTM and CDR2 is ANQGSEA. J was trimmed by 1 base and V by 2 bases; bases with no gene match: 1. The CDR3 covers 14 residues. CDR3 nucleotide sequence: TGCAGCGTTGAAATAGCGGGAGGCACAGATACGCAGTATTTT. It codes for CSVEIAGGTDTQYF.

This clone was seen only once. The rearrangement links TRBV2 to TRBJ2-1, with a weak D call TRBD2 (6 bases). V lost 2 bases, J lost 2 bases, and 19 bases lay in between. This CDR3 has 18 residues. Germline-derived CDR1 and CDR2 are SNHLY and FYNNEI. The CDR3 reads CASSESTSGLSPYNEQFF. The CDR3 coding sequence is TGTGCCAGCAGTGAATCGACTAGTGGACTTTCTCCCTACAATGAGCAGTTCTTC.

The chain links TRBV7-9 to TRBJ2-4, with 9 bases lining up with TRBD1. The CDR3 has 15 amino acids. The V and J ends lost 5 bases and 5 bases, in that order; junction bases with no gene match: 7. Germline loops: CDR1 SEHNR, CDR2 FQNEAQ (reference sequence). CDR3 DNA sequence: TGTGCCAGCAGCCCCGGGACAGGGTTTGAAAACATTCAGTACTTC. This encodes CASSPGTGFENIQYF. Full variable domain (rest looked up from reference TRBV7-9 and TRBJ2-4): DTGVSQNPRHKITKRGQNVTFRCDPISEHNRLYWYRQTLGQGPEFLTYFQNEAQLEKSRLLSDRFSAERPKGSFSTLEIQRTEQGDSAMYLCASSPGTGFENIQYFGAGTRLSVL.

This clone was seen only once. This chain uses TRBV5-8 with TRBJ2-7, with D unclear. CDR1 and CDR2 from the germline V gene are SGHTS and YDEGEE. The CDR3 consists of 15 residues. V lost 4 bases, J lost 0 bases, and 14 bases lay in between. This CDR3 reads CASSRGSLSSYEQYF. The CDR3 region has the DNA TGTGCCAGCAGCAGAGGCTCTCTATCCTCCTACGAGCAGTACTTC. Supplemented by reference TRBV5-8 and TRBJ2-7, the full variable domain reads EAGVTQSPTHLIKTRGQQATLRCSPISGHTSVYWYQQALGLGLQFLLWYDEGEERNRGNFPPRFSGRQFPNYSSELNVNALELEDSALYLCASSRGSLSSYEQYFGPGTRLTVT.

In this sample, this clone turned up a few times. The rearrangement joins TRBV27 to TRBJ2-7; D is possibly TRBD1 (5 bases). The germline gives CDR1 MNHEY, CDR2 SMNVEV (reference sequence). Trimming removed 6 bases from V and 5 bases from J, with 17 bases in between. This CDR3 is built from 14 residues. The CDR3 protein is CASRVTGSAHEQYF. The DNA for the CDR3 is TGTGCCAGCAGAGTAACAGGCTCCGCGCACGAGCAGTACTTC.

V and J are TRBV4-1 and TRBJ2-1; D tentatively reads TRBD1 or TRBD2 (5 bases each). This CDR3 has 17 amino acids. V lost 0 bases and J 5 bases, leaving 17 bases between the germline ends. Germline assignment: CDR1 MGHRA and CDR2 YSYEKL. In DNA form, the CDR3 reads TGCGCCAGCAGCCAAGACGGTGGGGACGTCCTCAACAATGAGCAGTTCTTC. Its translation is CASSQDGGDVLNNEQFF.

Turning to this clone: The junction does not match germline at one end; this may be a read error. Other DNA sequences in the same sample also yield this CDR3. This chain joins TRBV14 and TRBJ1-2, with 8 nucleotides matching TRBD1. CDR1 and CDR2 from the germline V gene are SGHDN and FVKESK. The CDR3 is 15 residues long. DNA for the CDR3: TGTGCTAGCAGCCAAGATCGAACAGGGGGCTATGGCTACACCTTC. It encodes CASSQDRTGGYGYTF.

The V and J genes are TRBV30 and TRBJ2-7; no firm D call. This CDR3 is built from 13 residues. In germline, CDR1 is GTSNPN, CDR2 SVGIG (reference sequence). V was cut by 4 bases and J by 4 bases, with 14 bases left in between. CDR3 nucleotides: TGTGCCTGGAATAGAATGTCGGGTTACGAGCAGTACTTC. Protein sequence: CAWNRMSGYEQYF.

Comments on this clone: The sample carries other DNA sequences with the same CDR3. This sequence joins TRBV11-1 and TRBJ2-7, with 7 bases that match TRBD2. The germline V gene encodes CDR1 SGHAT and CDR2 FQDESV (reference sequence). The CDR3 contains 14 residues. The trim removed 5 bases at V and 4 bases at J, leaving 8 bases unmatched. The CDR3 region is CASSRQRDSYEQYF. CDR3 coding DNA: TGTGCCAGCAGCCGACAGCGGGATTCTTACGAGCAGTACTTC.

The chain links TRBV28 to TRBJ2-7, with D unresolved. CDR3 length: 11 residues. The V gene's germline CDR1 is MDHEN and CDR2 SYDVKM. V was clipped by 4 bases and J by 4 bases, with 5 bases between them. CDR3 in DNA: TGTGCCAGCAGTTCCTGGTACGAGCAGTACTTC. Protein: CASSSWYEQYF.

The rearrangement joins TRBV6-5 to TRBJ2-5; maybe TRBD2 (5 bases). Germline lookup yields CDR1 MNHEY and CDR2 SVGAGI. The CDR3 length is 13 residues. The V end was cut by 6 bases, the J end by 7 bases, with 15 bases between. In DNA, the CDR3 is TGTGCCAGCAGGCAGACGGCTGAGGGGACCCAGTACTTC. Translated, it gives CASRQTAEGTQYF.